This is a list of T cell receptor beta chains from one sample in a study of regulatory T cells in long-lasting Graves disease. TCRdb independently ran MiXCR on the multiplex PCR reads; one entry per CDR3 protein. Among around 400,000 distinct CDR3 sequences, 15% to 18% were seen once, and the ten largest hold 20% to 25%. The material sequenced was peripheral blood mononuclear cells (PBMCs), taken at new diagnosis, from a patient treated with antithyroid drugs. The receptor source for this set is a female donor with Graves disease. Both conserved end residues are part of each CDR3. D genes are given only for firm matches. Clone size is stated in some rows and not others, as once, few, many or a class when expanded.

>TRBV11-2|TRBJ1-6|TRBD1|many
CASRTDRGYSPLHF
TGTGCCAGCAGGACCGACAGGGGATATTCACCCCTCCACTTT
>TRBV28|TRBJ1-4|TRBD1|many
CASSKTGTNEKLFF
TGTGCCAGCAGTAAGACAGGGACTAATGAAAAACTGTTTTTT
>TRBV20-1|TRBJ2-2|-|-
CSASGPGVGTGELFF
TGCAGTGCTAGTGGGCCGGGGGTGGGAACCGGGGAGCTGTTTTTT
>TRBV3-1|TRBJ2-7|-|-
CASSFTGLTYEQYF
TGTGCCAGCAGCTTCACAGGGTTAACCTACGAGCAGTACTTC
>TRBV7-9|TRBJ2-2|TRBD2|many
CASSSDTGLAGVTVKKGELFF
TGTGCCAGCAGCTCAGATACGGGACTAGCGGGAGTGACGGTAAAGAAGGGGGAGCTGTTTTTT
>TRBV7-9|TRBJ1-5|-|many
CASSPDKGLFGNQPQHF
TGTGCCAGCAGCCCCGATAAAGGCTTATTTGGGAATCAGCCCCAGCATTTT
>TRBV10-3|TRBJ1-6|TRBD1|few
CAISDRDSSSYNSPLHF
TGTGCCATCAGTGACCGGGACAGCTCCTCCTATAATTCACCCCTCCACTTT
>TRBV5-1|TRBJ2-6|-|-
CASSFRGSSGANVLTF
TGCGCCAGCAGCTTTCGGGGATCTTCTGGGGCCAACGTCCTGACTTTC
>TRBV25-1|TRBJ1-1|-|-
CASIEGRGGVGTEAFF
TGTGCCAGCATAGAGGGCAGGGGAGGGGTTGGCACTGAAGCTTTCTTT
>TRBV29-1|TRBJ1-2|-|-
CSVEDRGGTNYGYTF
TGCAGCGTTGAAGATCGAGGAGGCACTAACTATGGCTACACCTTC
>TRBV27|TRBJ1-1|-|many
CASSSRPDLNTEAFF
TGTGCCAGCAGTTCTCGACCGGATTTGAACACTGAAGCTTTCTTT
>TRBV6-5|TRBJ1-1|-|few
CASSYSHTLEAFF
TGTGCCAGCAGTTATTCTCATACTTTAGAAGCTTTCTTT
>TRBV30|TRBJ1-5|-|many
CAWSVRQTGPNQPQHF
TGTGCCTGGAGTGTACGTCAAACAGGGCCCAATCAGCCCCAGCATTTT
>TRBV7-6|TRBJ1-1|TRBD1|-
CASSPDRGESEAFF
TGTGCCAGCTCTCCGGACAGGGGTGAAAGTGAAGCTTTCTTT
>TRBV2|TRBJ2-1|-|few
CASMGLGGGIF
TGTGCCAGCATGGGATTAGGTGGGGGGATCTTC
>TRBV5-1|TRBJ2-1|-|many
CASSRSEGGPYNEQFF
TGCGCCAGCAGCCGAAGCGAGGGGGGCCCCTACAATGAGCAGTTCTTC
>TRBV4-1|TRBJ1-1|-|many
CASSQGHGGMNTEAFF
TGCGCCAGCAGCCAAGGCCACGGAGGGATGAACACTGAAGCTTTCTTT
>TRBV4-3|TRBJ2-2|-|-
CASSQDKPGINTGELFF
TGCGCCAGCAGCCAAGATAAGCCGGGGATCAATACCGGGGAGCTGTTTTTT
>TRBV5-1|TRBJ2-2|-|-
CASSLGSTNTGELFF
TGCGCCAGCAGCCTCGGGAGCACGAACACCGGGGAGCTGTTTTTT
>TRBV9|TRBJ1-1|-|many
CASSRWGETMNTEAFF
TGTGCCAGCTCCCGCTGGGGGGAGACCATGAACACTGAAGCTTTCTTT
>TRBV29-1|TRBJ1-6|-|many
CSVTTGEAYNSPLHF
TGCAGCGTCACGACAGGCGAGGCCTATAATTCACCCCTCCACTTT
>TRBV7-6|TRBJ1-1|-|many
CASSLVWNTEAFF
TGTGCCAGCAGCTTAGTGTGGAACACTGAAGCTTTCTTT
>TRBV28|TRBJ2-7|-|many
CASSDRSYEQYF
TGTGCCAGCAGCGACAGATCCTACGAGCAGTACTTC
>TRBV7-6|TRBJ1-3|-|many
CASSLAYRGPSGNTIYF
TGTGCCAGCAGCTTAGCCTACCGGGGTCCCTCTGGAAACACCATATATTTT
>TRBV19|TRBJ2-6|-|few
CASTLPGANVLTF
TGTGCCAGTACCCTACCTGGGGCCAACGTCCTGACTTTC
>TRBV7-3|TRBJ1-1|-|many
CASSSDRTSRAFF
TGTGCCAGCAGCTCGGACCGCACCTCCCGCGCTTTCTTT
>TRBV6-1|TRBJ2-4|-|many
CASSHRGSEAKNIQYF
TGTGCCAGCAGCCACCGAGGATCGGAAGCCAAAAACATTCAGTACTTC
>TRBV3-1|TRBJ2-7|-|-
CASSPSGEVYEQYF
TGTGCCAGCAGCCCCTCAGGCGAGGTCTACGAGCAGTACTTC
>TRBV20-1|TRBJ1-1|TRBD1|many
CSARRRGRQDTEAFF
TGCAGTGCTAGACGCAGGGGGCGGCAGGACACTGAAGCTTTCTTT
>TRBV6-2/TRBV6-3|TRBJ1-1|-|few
CASRKETGSANTEAFF
TGTGCCAGCCGAAAAGAGACAGGTTCTGCGAACACTGAAGCTTTCTTT
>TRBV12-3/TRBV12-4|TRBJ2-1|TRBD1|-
CASSWTGGRYEQFF
TGTGCCAGCAGCTGGACAGGGGGAAGGTACGAGCAGTTCTTC
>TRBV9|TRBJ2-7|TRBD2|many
CASSGGGYEQYF
TGTGCCAGCAGCGGGGGGGGCTACGAGCAGTACTTC
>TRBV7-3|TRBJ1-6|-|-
CASSPGPLRGSPLHF
TGTGCCAGCAGCCCCGGACCCCTCCGGGGTTCACCCCTCCACTTT
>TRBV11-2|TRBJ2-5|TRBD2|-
CASSPGLASMETQYF
TGTGCCAGCAGCCCCGGACTAGCGTCTATGGAGACCCAGTACTTC
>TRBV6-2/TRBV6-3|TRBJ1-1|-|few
CASSYDRAGAAFF
TGTGCCAGCAGTTACGACCGAGCAGGCGCAGCTTTCTTT
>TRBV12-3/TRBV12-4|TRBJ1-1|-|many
CASSPRDTEAFF
TGTGCCAGCAGTCCCAGGGACACTGAAGCTTTCTTT
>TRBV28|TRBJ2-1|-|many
CASSPRSPEQFF
TGTGCCAGCAGCCCACGCTCTCCTGAGCAGTTCTTC